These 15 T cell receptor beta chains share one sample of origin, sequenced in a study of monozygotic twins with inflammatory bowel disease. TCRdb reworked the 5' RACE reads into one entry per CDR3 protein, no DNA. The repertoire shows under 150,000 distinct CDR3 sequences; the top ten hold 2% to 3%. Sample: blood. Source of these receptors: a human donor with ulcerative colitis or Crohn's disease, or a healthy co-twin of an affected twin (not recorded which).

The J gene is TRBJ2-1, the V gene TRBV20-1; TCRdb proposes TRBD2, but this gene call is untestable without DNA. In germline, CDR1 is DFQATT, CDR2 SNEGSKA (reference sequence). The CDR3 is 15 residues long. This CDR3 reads CSATSGGGWDNEQFF.

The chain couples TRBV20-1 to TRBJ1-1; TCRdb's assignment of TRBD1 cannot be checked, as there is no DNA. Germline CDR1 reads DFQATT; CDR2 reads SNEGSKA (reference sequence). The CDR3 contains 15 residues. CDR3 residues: CSAMGGGGMNTEAFF.

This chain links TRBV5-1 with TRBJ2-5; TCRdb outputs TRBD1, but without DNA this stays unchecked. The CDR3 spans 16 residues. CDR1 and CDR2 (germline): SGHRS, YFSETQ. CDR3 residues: CASSLRQGAMLETQYF.

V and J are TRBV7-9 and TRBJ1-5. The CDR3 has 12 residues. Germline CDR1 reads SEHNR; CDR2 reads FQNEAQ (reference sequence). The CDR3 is CASSGRDQPQHF.

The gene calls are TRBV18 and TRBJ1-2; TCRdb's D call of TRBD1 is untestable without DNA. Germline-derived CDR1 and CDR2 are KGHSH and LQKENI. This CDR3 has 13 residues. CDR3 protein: CASSPGGGGGYTF. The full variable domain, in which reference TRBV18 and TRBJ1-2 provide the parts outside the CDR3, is NAGVMQNPRHLVRRRGQEARLRCSPMKGHSHVYWYRQLPEEGLKFMVYLQKENIIDESGMPKERFSAEFPKEGPSILRIQQVVRGDSAAYFCASSPGGGGGYTFGSGTRLTVV.

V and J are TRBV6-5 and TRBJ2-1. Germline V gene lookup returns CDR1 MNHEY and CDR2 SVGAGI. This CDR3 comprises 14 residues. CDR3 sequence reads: CASSSQGSYNEQFF.

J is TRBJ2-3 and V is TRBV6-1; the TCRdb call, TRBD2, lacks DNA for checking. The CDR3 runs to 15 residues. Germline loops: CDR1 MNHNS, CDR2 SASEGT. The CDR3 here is CASSTVAGLTDTQYF.

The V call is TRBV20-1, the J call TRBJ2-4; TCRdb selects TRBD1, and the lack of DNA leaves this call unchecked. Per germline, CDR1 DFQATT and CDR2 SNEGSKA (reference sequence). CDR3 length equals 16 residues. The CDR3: CSARGGDKIAKNMQYF.

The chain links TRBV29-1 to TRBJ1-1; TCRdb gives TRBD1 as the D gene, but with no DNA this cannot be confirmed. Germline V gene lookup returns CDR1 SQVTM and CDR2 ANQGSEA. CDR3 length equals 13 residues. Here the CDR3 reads CSGKTGADTEAFF.

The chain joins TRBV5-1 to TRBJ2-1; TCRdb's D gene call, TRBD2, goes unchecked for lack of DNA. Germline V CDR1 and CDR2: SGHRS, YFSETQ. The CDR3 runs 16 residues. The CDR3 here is CASSLAGPAPYNEQFF.

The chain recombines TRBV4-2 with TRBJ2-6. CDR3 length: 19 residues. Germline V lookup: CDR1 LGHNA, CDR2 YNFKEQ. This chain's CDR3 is CASSQRLELRTSGANVLTF.

The CDR3 here is CASSRGQGAETQYF. This chain connects TRBV18 to TRBJ2-5; TCRdb designates TRBD1, a call that cannot be tested without DNA. The length of the CDR3 is 14 residues. Per germline, CDR1 KGHSH and CDR2 LQKENI. Supplemented by reference TRBV18 and TRBJ2-5, the full variable domain reads NAGVMQNPRHLVRRRGQEARLRCSPMKGHSHVYWYRQLPEEGLKFMVYLQKENIIDESGMPKERFSAEFPKEGPSILRIQQVVRGDSAAYFCASSRGQGAETQYFGPGTRLLVL.

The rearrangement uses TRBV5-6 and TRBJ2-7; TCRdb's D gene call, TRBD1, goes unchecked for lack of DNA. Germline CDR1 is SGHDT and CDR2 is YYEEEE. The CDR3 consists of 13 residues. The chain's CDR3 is CASSFRTAYEQYF.

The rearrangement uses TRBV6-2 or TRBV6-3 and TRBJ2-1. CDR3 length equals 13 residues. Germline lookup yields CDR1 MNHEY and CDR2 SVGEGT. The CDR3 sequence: CASSRSTYNEQFF.

CDR3 residues: CASSPTGGNTGELFF. The rearrangement uses TRBV6-1 and TRBJ2-2; checking the TCRdb D call of TRBD1 is not possible without DNA. The CDR3 contains 15 residues. Germline V lookup: CDR1 MNHNS, CDR2 SASEGT.